Listed below are T cell receptor beta chains from one sample, sequenced in a study of breast tumors, draining lymph nodes, adjacent tissues. TCRdb processed the multiplex PCR reads anew with MiXCR; each CDR3 protein has one entry. Of over 200,000 distinct CDR3 sequences detected, 30% to 35% appear once; the ten largest clones hold 3.6%. The sample consisted of axillary lymph node tissue. The receptors shown here come from a female donor with breast cancer. Some clones in this sample may be carry-over from other donors' samples. Each CDR3 is given with its conserved first and last residue. Clone size is given for some rows only: seen once, a few or many times, or a class if the clone is expanded.

cdr3_length v_call clone_size cdr3_aa
17 TRBV7-2 - CASSTFRPDRGSYGYTF
16 TRBV24-1 - CATSDALAGGTNEQFF
14 TRBV7-8 many CASSLVLSNYGYTF
17 TRBV7-8 - CASSQLTRGVRQETQYF
15 TRBV7-2 many CASSFSGGRAYEQYF
13 TRBV10-2 many CASSGRAYGGYTF
15 TRBV20-1 many CSASRPGPDNQPQHF
16 TRBV4-3 - CASSQVAGRMPPEQYF
14 TRBV7-9 many CASSFKVSTGELFF
13 TRBV2 - CASSRDSYTEAFF